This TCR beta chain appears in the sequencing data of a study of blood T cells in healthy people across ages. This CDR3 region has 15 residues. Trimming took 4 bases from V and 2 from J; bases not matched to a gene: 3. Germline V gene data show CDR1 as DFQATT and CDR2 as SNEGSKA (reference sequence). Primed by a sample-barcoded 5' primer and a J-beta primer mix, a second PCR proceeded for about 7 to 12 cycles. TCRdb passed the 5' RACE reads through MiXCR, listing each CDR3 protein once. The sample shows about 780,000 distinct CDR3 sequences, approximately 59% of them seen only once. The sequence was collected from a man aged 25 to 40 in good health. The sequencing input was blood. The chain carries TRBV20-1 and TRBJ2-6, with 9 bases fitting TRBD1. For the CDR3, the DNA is TGCAGTGCTACAGGACAGGGGCCTGGGGCCAACGTCCTGACTTTC. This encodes CSATGQGPGANVLTF.